These T cell receptor beta chains were read from a single sample in a study of immune characterization of retroperitoneal liposarcoma. From the PCR reads, TCRdb called clonotypes with MiXCR, one entry per CDR3 protein. The table shows around 11,000 distinct CDR3 sequences, with less than 30% occurring only once. The sequencing sample was made of blood. These receptors originate from a male donor with retroperitoneal liposarcoma. The CDR3 runs from the conserved cysteine through the conserved F or W. D genes are given only for firm matches. Expanded clones get a size class; other rows say once, few or many, or leave the size out.

>TRBD1|TRBV4-1|TRBJ2-1|few
TGCGCCAGCAGCCAACTCCTCCTCACAGGGGCCACGAATGAGCAGTTCTTC
CASSQLLLTGATNEQFF
>NA|TRBV6-5|TRBJ2-2|medium-sized
TGTGCCAGCAGTTACTCGGGACACGGAAACACCGGGGAGCTGTTTTTT
CASSYSGHGNTGELFF
>TRBD2|TRBV7-2|TRBJ2-4|few
TGTGCCAGCACCCCTGTCGGGGGGGGCGCCAAAAACATTCAGTACTTC
CASTPVGGGAKNIQYF
>TRBD1|TRBV28|TRBJ1-1|few
TGTGCCAGCAGTTTACCGGGACAGGGGAACACTGAAGCTTTCTTT
CASSLPGQGNTEAFF
>TRBD2|TRBV25-1|TRBJ2-5|few
TGTGCCAGCAGTTCCCCTAGCGGGGGGGCCCGATTGGGAGAGACCCAGTACTTC
CASSSPSGGARLGETQYF
>TRBD1|TRBV4-1|TRBJ1-5|medium-sized
TGCGCCAGCAGCGAGGACAGGTGGATTCAGCCCCAGCATTTT
CASSEDRWIQPQHF
>TRBD1|TRBV11-1|TRBJ1-1|few
TGTGCCAGCAGCCCGGGACAGGGGGCTGAGACTGAAGCTTTCTTT
CASSPGQGAETEAFF
>NA|TRBV12-3/TRBV12-4|TRBJ2-1|medium-sized
TGTGCCAGCAGTTTCGGGCAGTCCTACAATGAGCAGTTCTTC
CASSFGQSYNEQFF
>NA|TRBV6-1|TRBJ2-3|many
TGTGCCAGCAGTGGACAGTTTACCACAGATACGCAGTATTTT
CASSGQFTTDTQYF
>NA|TRBV25-1|TRBJ2-3|few
TGTGCCAGCAGTGAGAGGACCAGCACAGATACGCAGTATTTT
CASSERTSTDTQYF
>TRBD1|TRBV5-1|TRBJ1-4|many
TGCGCCAGCAGCTTGACGGGACAGGGGGCTTCCGAGGCTGAAAAACTGTTTTTT
CASSLTGQGASEAEKLFF
>TRBD2|TRBV10-1|TRBJ2-3|NA
TGCGCCAGCAGTGAGCTTCCTAGGGGACTAGCGGAGCTAGCGGGAGATACGCAGTATTTT
CASSELPRGLAELAGDTQYF
>NA|TRBV6-5|TRBJ2-2|NA
TGTGCCAGCAGTAAGGGTGTCGGCGGGGAGCTGTTTTTT
CASSKGVGGELFF
>TRBD2|TRBV7-2|TRBJ2-1|medium-sized
TGTGCCAGCAGCCCAAAAGCGGGGGGGCTAAATGAGCAGTTCTTC
CASSPKAGGLNEQFF
>NA|TRBV3-1|TRBJ2-5|NA
TGTGCCAGCAGCCAAGACAGGGATCAACAGACCCAGTACTTC
CASSQDRDQQTQYF
>TRBD2|TRBV9|TRBJ2-7|NA
TGTGCCAGCAGCGTAGCGGGGGGGCAGAGGAATGAGCAGTACTTC
CASSVAGGQRNEQYF
>NA|TRBV6-1|TRBJ2-2|many
TGTGCCAGCAGGGCGCCGAACACCGGGGAGCTGTTTTTT
CASRAPNTGELFF
>NA|TRBV5-1|TRBJ1-1|medium-sized
TGCGCCAGCGCTTTGAGGGGGGACACTGAAGCTTTCTTT
CASALRGDTEAFF
>TRBD2|TRBV6-1|TRBJ2-5|many
TGTGCCAGCAGTTCCATAGCTAGCGGGGGGCGTTATAAAGAGACCCAGTACTTC
CASSSIASGGRYKETQYF
>NA|TRBV4-1|TRBJ2-2|NA
TGCGCCAGCAGCTTCCGGGACACGGGCACCGGGGAGCTGTTTTTT
CASSFRDTGTGELFF
>NA|TRBV6-6|TRBJ2-5|large
TGTGCCAGCAGTTACCACGACGGGCGGGAGACCCAGTACTTC
CASSYHDGRETQYF
>TRBD2|TRBV6-6|TRBJ2-3|NA
TGTGCCAGCAGTTGGACTAGCGGGGGGGTCACAGATACGCAGTATTTT
CASSWTSGGVTDTQYF
>NA|TRBV6-1|TRBJ1-5|many
TGTGCCAGCAGTGGCCCGGGTAGTCAGCCCCAGCATTTT
CASSGPGSQPQHF
>NA|TRBV7-2|TRBJ2-5|NA
TGTGCCAGCAGCTTACTATGGGGTCAAGAGACCCAGTACTTC
CASSLLWGQETQYF
>TRBD2|TRBV6-6|TRBJ2-1|NA
TGTGCCAGCAGTTACTCACGGACTAGAGAGTACTTC
CASSYSRTREYF
>NA|TRBV12-3/TRBV12-4|TRBJ2-1|many
TGTGCCAGCAGTTTGACCGGGACCCAAGGCCATGAGCAGTTCTTC
CASSLTGTQGHEQFF
>TRBD1|TRBV5-6|TRBJ2-1|few
TGTGCCAGCAGTAACGGACAGGTCCTTTCGAGTGAGCAGTTCTTC
CASSNGQVLSSEQFF
>NA|TRBV6-6|TRBJ2-5|once
TGTGCCAGCAGTTACTCGTTAGGGATAGAGACCCAGTACTTC
CASSYSLGIETQYF
>TRBD1|TRBV5-8|TRBJ2-5|medium-sized
TGTGCCAGCAGCTTAACCGGGACAGGGAGTCAAGAGACCCAGTACTTC
CASSLTGTGSQETQYF
>NA|TRBV11-3|TRBJ2-1|many
TGTGCCAGCAGCTCGCGGTACAATGAGCAGTTCTTC
CASSSRYNEQFF
>TRBD1|TRBV12-3/TRBV12-4|TRBJ1-3|many
TGTGCCAGCCGCCGGGACAGGGTCTCCCAATACTCTGGAAACACCATATATTTT
CASRRDRVSQYSGNTIYF
>NA|TRBV6-6|TRBJ1-4|NA
TGTGCCAGCAGTGCAGGGGAGGAAAAACTGTTTTTT
CASSAGEEKLFF
>NA|TRBV6-1|TRBJ1-3|NA
TGTGCCAGCGGCGGTTTGTTCTTTGGAAACACCATATATTTT
CASGGLFFGNTIYF
>NA|TRBV6-1|TRBJ1-1|many
TGTGCCAGCAGTGAATTGGTCTCCATGAACACTGAAGCTTTCTTT
CASSELVSMNTEAFF
>NA|TRBV3-1|TRBJ2-3|NA
TGTGCCAGCAGCCAAGAACAGGGTAGGGATACGCAGTATTTT
CASSQEQGRDTQYF
>TRBD1|TRBV6-5|TRBJ2-2|medium-sized
TGTGCCAGCAGTTACTCGAGGGGGCGGGGGGAGCTGTTTTTT
CASSYSRGRGELFF
>NA|TRBV6-1|TRBJ2-7|NA
TGTGCCAGCAGTGAAGGCGGGGATAGCTCCTACGAGCAGTACTTC
CASSEGGDSSYEQYF
>NA|TRBV7-2|TRBJ2-7|many
TGTGCCAGCAGCTTCGGCAGGGCCTACGAGCAGTACTTC
CASSFGRAYEQYF
>NA|TRBV6-1|TRBJ1-5|many
TGTGCCAGCAGCCCCGCTGACGGGGGGAGAAGCAATCAGCCCCAGCATTTT
CASSPADGGRSNQPQHF
>NA|TRBV10-3|TRBJ1-1|medium-sized
TGTGCCATCAGTCATCAGGGATTGAACACTGAAGCTTTCTTT
CAISHQGLNTEAFF
>NA|TRBV7-6|TRBJ1-2|many
TGTGCCAGCAGTCCATTCAGGGCCCCCGCTGAGTATGGCTACACCTTC
CASSPFRAPAEYGYTF
>NA|TRBV7-6|TRBJ2-5|many
TGTGCCAGCACCCCCCTGGGGGCCGTCCAAGAGACCCAGTACTTC
CASTPLGAVQETQYF
>NA|TRBV6-1|TRBJ2-7|many
TGTGCCAGCAGTGACCGGGGATCCTACGAGCAGTACTTC
CASSDRGSYEQYF
>NA|TRBV12-3/TRBV12-4|TRBJ2-2|many
TGTGCCAGCAGTTTACCCGCGGGCTACACCGGGGAGCTGTTTTTT
CASSLPAGYTGELFF
>TRBD1|TRBV6-5|TRBJ1-1|NA
TGTGCCAGCAGGCGCTGGGGACAGATAAACACTGAAGCTTTCTTT
CASRRWGQINTEAFF
>NA|TRBV11-3|TRBJ2-3|medium-sized
TGTGCCAGCAGCTCCCGGGGCGGCACAGATACGCAGTATTTT
CASSSRGGTDTQYF
>NA|TRBV12-3/TRBV12-4|TRBJ2-1|NA
TGTGCCAGCAGTTTCCCACTGTCTCAGCAGTTCTTC
CASSFPLSQQFF
>NA|TRBV6-1|TRBJ2-1|many
TGTGCCAGCAGTGTGATTCCGAGCTCCTACAATGAGCAGTTCTTC
CASSVIPSSYNEQFF
>NA|TRBV12-3/TRBV12-4|TRBJ2-7|many
TGTGCCAGCAGTTGGATGTCAGGGGTGTACGAGCAGTACTTC
CASSWMSGVYEQYF
>NA|TRBV6-1|TRBJ2-5|medium-sized
TGTGCCAGCAGTGAATTTGGCAGGGGAGTCGAAGAGACCCAGTACTTC
CASSEFGRGVEETQYF
>TRBD1|TRBV6-1|TRBJ2-7|few
TGTGCCAGCCTGGGGGGGGGGACAGGGGCCTACGAGCAGTACTTC
CASLGGGTGAYEQYF
>TRBD1|TRBV27|TRBJ2-1|few
TGTGCCAGCCGCACAGGGGACCATGAGCAGTTCTTC
CASRTGDHEQFF
>TRBD1|TRBV12-3/TRBV12-4|TRBJ2-1|NA
TGTGCCAGCAGTCCCCCGGGACAGGGATACAATGAGCAGTTCTTC
CASSPPGQGYNEQFF
>NA|TRBV6-1|TRBJ2-3|many
TGTGCCAGCAGTGCCATGGGCCCAGATACGCAGTATTTT
CASSAMGPDTQYF